This passage covers 21 T cell receptor beta chains from one sample sequenced in a study of early T cells in non-severe SARS-CoV-2 infection (dated by TCRdb to the early 2020s). Library preparation was by 5' RACE. For sequencing, a NextSeq 500 was employed. TCRdb took the public reads, trimmed them with fastp at Q25, ran MiXCR for clone calling and kept in-frame beta chains. Every entry covers one CDR3 protein and lists the most common genes and DNA from its rows. The sample has about 84,000 distinct CDR3 sequences on record, roughly an eighth of them singletons. The top ten clones comprise about 2.6% of the sample. Sequencing was performed on whole blood. All receptors derive from an adult who was a healthcare worker with PCR-confirmed SARS-CoV-2 infection or an uninfected control (not recorded which).

This sequence joins TRBV7-9 and TRBJ2-3; D ambiguous. Germline lookup yields CDR1 SEHNR and CDR2 FQNEAQ (reference sequence). V lost 5 bases to trimming and J lost 3 bases, with 9 bases between them. The CDR3 totals 13 residues. As DNA, the CDR3 is TGTGCCAGCAGCGGCGTAAGGACAGATACGCAGTATTTT. This sequence encodes CASSGVRTDTQYF.

This clonotype showed up many times. The V call is TRBV20-1, the J call TRBJ2-7; 8 bases map to TRBD2. The CDR3 extends over 15 amino acids. Germline V gene lookup returns CDR1 DFQATT and CDR2 SNEGSKA (reference sequence). Trimming cost V 0 bases and J 1 base; bases outside gene matches: 5. CDR3: CSARELAGPSYEQYF. The CDR3, as DNA: TGCAGTGCTAGAGAGCTAGCGGGCCCTTCCTACGAGCAGTACTTC.

The rearrangement uses TRBV28 and TRBJ2-7, with D hard to call. This CDR3 spans 11 amino acids. Germline V gene lookup returns CDR1 MDHEN and CDR2 SYDVKM. Trimming removed 3 bases at V and 7 bases at J, with 7 bases between. This CDR3 is CASSLLGEQYF. CDR3 DNA: TGTGCCAGCAGTTTGTTGGGAGAGCAGTACTTC.

This chain joins TRBV5-1 and TRBJ2-6; D gene ambiguous. The CDR3 consists of 19 residues. The V end lost 0 bases, the J end lost 0 bases, and 16 bases lay between the germline ends. Looked up from germline, CDR1 is SGHRS and CDR2 is YFSETQ. The CDR3 loop reads CASSLERPLPNSGANVLTF. CDR3 nucleotide sequence: TGCGCCAGCAGCTTGGAAAGGCCACTGCCCAACTCTGGGGCCAACGTCCTGACTTTC.

This clonotype appeared many times. The V call is TRBV7-9, the J call TRBJ2-5; D ambiguous. This CDR3 is built from 16 residues. Trimming stripped 2 bases from V and 5 bases from J, with 18 bases between. Looked up from germline, CDR1 is SEHNR and CDR2 is FQNEAQ (reference sequence). The CDR3 loop reads CASSLSPRYPGETQYF. CDR3 bases: TGTGCCAGCAGCTTATCCCCGCGTTACCCCGGGGAGACCCAGTACTTC.

This clonotype was seen a handful of times. The V call is TRBV6-5, the J call TRBJ1-1; possible D gene TRBD1, 6 bases. The CDR3 sequence is 14 residues long. Between the trimmed V and J ends, which lost 6 bases and 2 bases, there was a span of 13 bases. Germline CDR1 MNHEY, CDR2 SVGAGI. CDR3: CASSPYRDNTEAFF. DNA of the CDR3: TGTGCCAGCAGCCCCTACAGGGACAACACTGAAGCTTTCTTT.

This clonotype was seen repeatedly, ten times or more. The genes are TRBV9 and TRBJ1-1; a possible D gene is TRBD1 (6 bases). The CDR3 consists of 14 residues. Trimming left V 2 bases short and J 4 bases short, with 12 bases between. Germline values: CDR1 SGDLS, CDR2 YYNGEE. The CDR3 sequence is CASSVDSRRTEAFF. In nucleotides, the CDR3 is TGTGCCAGCAGCGTGGACAGTAGGCGCACTGAAGCTTTCTTT.

V usage is TRBV6-5 and J usage is TRBJ2-1, with a tentative D call TRBD2 (5 bases). Per germline, CDR1 MNHEY and CDR2 SVGAGI. CDR3 length: 11 amino acids. V lost 10 bases and J lost 10, with 14 bases in between. The CDR3 here is CATHSSGEQFF. DNA of the CDR3: TGTGCCACACACTCTTCGGGAGAGCAGTTCTTC.

This clonotype was observed at least ten times. The chain carries TRBV2 and TRBJ2-1, with D possibly being TRBD2 (6 bases). Germline-derived CDR1 and CDR2 are SNHLY and FYNNEI. The germline V and J ends were trimmed by 9 bases and 10 bases, with 19 bases remaining between them. CDR3 length: 13 residues. The CDR3 nucleotides are TGTGCCAGTAGCCGGGACTTCAGTGGGGAGCAGTTCTTC. Its translation: CASSRDFSGEQFF.

As to this clonotype: The final CDR3 position lacks the conserved phenylalanine or tryptophan, pointing to a likely read error. J is TRBJ2-1 and V is TRBV9, with D unclear. Germline-derived CDR1 and CDR2 are SGDLS and YYNGEE. V lost 3 bases and J 0 bases, leaving 7 bases between the germline ends. This CDR3 has 14 residues. CDR3: CASSDGASYNEQFL. CDR3 nucleotide sequence: TGTGCCAGCAGCGACGGCGCCTCCTACAATGAGCAGTTCCTC.

This CDR3 reads CASSRGQGDTEAFF. CDR3 sequence (DNA): TGCGCCAGCAGCCGCGGACAGGGGGATACTGAAGCTTTCTTT. V usage is TRBV5-1 and J usage is TRBJ1-1; 10 positions agree with TRBD1. With V trimmed by 4 bases and J by 5 bases, 5 bases remained unmatched. The germline gives CDR1 SGHRS, CDR2 YFSETQ. CDR3 length: 14 residues.

The CDR3 region is CASSTSGETGELFF. The CDR3 region has the DNA TGTGCCAGTAGTACGTCAGGGGAAACCGGGGAGCTGTTTTTT. This chain links TRBV19 with TRBJ2-2; tentative D call: TRBD1 (6 bases). Germline V gives CDR1 LNHDA, CDR2 SQIVND (reference sequence). The length of the CDR3 is 14 residues. Trimming took 4 bases from V and 5 from J, leaving 11 bases between them.

The chain combines TRBV3-1 with TRBJ2-1; TRBD2 matches 11 bases. With 2 bases clipped from V and 8 bases from J, the junction kept 11 bases outside the gene matches. Germline CDR1 and CDR2: LGHDT and YNNKEL (reference sequence). This CDR3 has 17 amino acids. The CDR3: CASSQLPRLAGQDEQFF. CDR3 nucleotides: TGTGCCAGCAGCCAACTCCCGAGACTAGCGGGACAGGATGAGCAGTTCTTC.

This clonotype was detected a few times. The chain links TRBV29-1 to TRBJ2-7, with D maybe TRBD1 (5 bases). The V end was cut by 1 base, the J end by 3 bases, with 10 bases between. This CDR3 spans 13 amino acids. Germline-derived CDR1 and CDR2 are SQVTM and ANQGSEA. This CDR3 is CSVEGQGDYEQYF. For the CDR3, the DNA is TGCAGCGTTGAAGGGCAGGGTGACTACGAGCAGTACTTC.

V usage is TRBV20-1 and J usage is TRBJ2-3, with TRBD2 identical over 9 bases. The junction had 6 bases not matched to a gene; V was cut back by 2 bases and J by 0 bases. Germline V CDR1 and CDR2: DFQATT, SNEGSKA (reference sequence). The CDR3 totals 16 residues. CDR3 sequence: CSARPTSGYSTDTQYF. Here the CDR3 DNA reads TGCAGTGCTAGACCGACTAGCGGATATAGCACAGATACGCAGTATTTT.

This clonotype was recorded many times. The chain uses TRBV7-8 and TRBJ2-7, with D maybe TRBD2 (5 bases). Looked up from germline, CDR1 is SGHVS and CDR2 is FQNEAQ. V was pared by 3 bases and J by 4 bases, with 13 bases between. The CDR3 runs to 14 residues. This chain's CDR3 is CASSFGPEEYEQYF. Here the CDR3 DNA reads TGTGCCAGCAGCTTCGGGCCGGAGGAATACGAGCAGTACTTC.

This clonotype appeared many times. This chain uses TRBV12-2 with TRBJ2-7. TRBV12-2 represents a pseudogene. There are 16 residues in the CDR3. The CDR3 protein is CASRSEGQMSPYEQYF. In DNA form, the CDR3 reads TGTGCAAGTCGCTCCGAAGGTCAGATGTCACCCTACGAGCAGTACTTC.

This clonotype has at least ten counts. This rearrangement joins TRBV18 to TRBJ1-2, with TRBD1 matching 12 bases. This CDR3 is 16 amino acids long. J gave up 5 bases and V 0 bases, and 4 bases lay outside the gene matches. Looked up from germline, CDR1 is KGHSH and CDR2 is LQKENI. The CDR3 DNA follows: TGTGCCAGCTCACCACCGGGACAGGGGGCGCGGTATGGCTACACCTTC. Translating gives CASSPPGQGARYGYTF.

J is TRBJ2-7 and V is TRBV11-2; D ambiguous. The CDR3 covers 12 residues. With 2 bases removed from V and 6 bases from J, the gap between germline ends came to 8 bases. Germline CDR1 SGHAT, CDR2 FQNNGV. The CDR3: CASSLISSEQYF. The DNA of the CDR3 is TGTGCCAGCAGCTTAATTTCTAGCGAGCAGTACTTC.

This clonotype has more than one count but fewer than ten. The chain links TRBV6-5 to TRBJ1-4; 7 nucleotides line up with TRBD1. After removal of 0 bases from V and 10 bases from J, the junction contained 14 bases not matched to a gene. The CDR3 runs to 17 residues. Germline V CDR1 and CDR2: MNHEY, SVGAGI. CDR3 DNA: TGTGCCAGCAGTTACTCCTCTCGGCACAGGGGTACTGGAAAACTGTTTTTT. Encoded protein: CASSYSSRHRGTGKLFF.

At least ten counts were recorded for this clonotype. The V gene is TRBV5-4, the J gene TRBJ2-1, with 8 bases lining up with TRBD2. V gave up 6 bases and J gave up 6 bases; unmatched junction bases: 11. The CDR3 spans 15 residues. The germline V gene encodes CDR1 SGHNT and CDR2 YYREEE (reference sequence). The CDR3 nucleotides are TGTGCCAGCACCTCCAGGGCGGGAGGAGTCAATGAGCAGTTCTTC. Encoded protein: CASTSRAGGVNEQFF. Full variable domain (rest looked up from reference TRBV5-4 and TRBJ2-1): ETGVTQSPTHLIKTRGQQVTLRCSSQSGHNTVSWYQQALGQGPQFIFQYYREEENGRGNFPPRFSGLQFPNYSSELNVNALELDDSALYLCASTSRAGGVNEQFFGPGTRLTVL.